This T cell receptor (beta chain) was observed in a study of cytotoxic CD8 clonotypes in ibrutinib-treated CLL. Study-wide points: Clonality was elevated at ibrutinib response and had returned toward baseline at progression. Once treatment began, public clonotypes, which were uncommon, contracted or stayed stable.

V lost 5 bases to trimming and J lost 5 bases, with 6 bases between them. CDR1 and CDR2 from the germline V gene are MNHEY and SVGAGI. The CDR3 consists of 12 residues. Assay used: immunoSEQ multiplex PCR; TCRdb lists only in-frame clones, some missing. The sample has about 25,000 clones; approximately 85% are singletons. This clone has more than one count but fewer than ten. Its antigen remains unidentified. The receptor was derived from a human donor with chronic lymphocytic leukemia. The chain joins TRBV6-5 to TRBJ2-2; no firm D call. The sequences come from PBMCs, collected after 24 months of ibrutinib treatment. CDR3: CASSLRTGELFF. CDR3 DNA sequence: TGTGCCAGCAGTCTTCGGACCGGGGAGCTGTTTTTT.